This T cell receptor beta chain was recorded in a study of blood T cell repertoires in COVID-19. Study information: Nucleic acid was either cDNA or gDNA, and it came from T cells, B-cell-depleted T cells, or PBMCs.

This CDR3 region has 13 residues. V was clipped by 0 bases and J by 3 bases, with 5 bases between them. In germline, CDR1 is SGHNT, CDR2 YYREEE (reference sequence). The method was immunoSEQ multiplex PCR; TCRdb's version includes in-frame clones alone and lacks a portion of them. Of about 60,000 clones detected, around 87% appear once; the ten largest clones hold 10%. Material: peripheral blood. The sequence was obtained from a human donor with acute or convalescent COVID-19. The donor label of this sample is uncertain. This chain links TRBV5-4 with TRBJ2-3, with D unresolved. CDR3 sequence reads: CASSLDSTDTQYF. CDR3 in DNA: TGTGCCAGCAGCTTGGATAGTACAGATACGCAGTATTTT.